The sample holds a few counts of the clone carrying this T cell receptor beta chain. Its matching antigen is unknown. J gave up 6 bases and V 5 bases, and 11 bases lay outside the gene matches. The CDR3 is 15 amino acids. Germline-derived CDR1 and CDR2 are SGHNT and YENEEA. TCRdb fed the reads into MiXCR, producing one record per CDR3 protein. The sample holds roughly 920,000 distinct CDR3 sequences; roughly 31% are singletons and the top ten take roughly an eighth. The data are from a study of T cell repertoires in cytomegalovirus infection. The source material was cultured CD8+ T cells from PBMCs, sampled from culture after CMV antigen stimulation. This clonotype was sampled from a human donor in good health (CMV status not recorded). Some clones in this sample may be carry-over from other donors' samples. The chain has TRBV11-3 and TRBJ2-7; the match to TRBD2 covers 9 bases. The DNA for the CDR3 is TGTGCCAGCAGCCCCGGATCGAGTAGCGGGGGCGAGCAGTACTTC. Amino acid sequence: CASSPGSSSGGEQYF.